This TCR beta chain emerged from a study of OX40 agonist ivuxolimab in advanced cancers. The overall study: Dosing consisted of intravenous ivuxolimab at 0.01 to 10 mg/kg every 2 weeks. Regarding the study as a whole: Partial responders treated at 0.1-3.0 mg/kg exhibited clonal expansion among the lowest measured.

This clone appeared a single time. Antigen unknown. Only in-frame clones appear in the TCRdb table, and some are missing; sequencing was by immunoSEQ multiplex PCR. The sample contains roughly 58,000 clones, approximately 90% of which appear only once. The CDR3 runs to 14 residues. Germline V gives CDR1 SNHLY, CDR2 FYNNEI. V was cut by 4 bases and J by 4 bases, with 13 bases left in between. The clonotype originates from an adult with an advanced solid tumor such as melanoma, head and neck, liver or kidney cancer. Sample: CD4+ or CD8+ T cells sorted from blood, taken in a trial of the OX40 agonist ivuxolimab. The gene calls are TRBV2 and TRBJ2-5; no clear D. This chain's CDR3 is CASSGVQVGETQYF. The CDR3 DNA is TGTGCCAGCAGTGGGGTTCAAGTAGGAGAGACCCAGTACTTC. The full variable domain, its missing parts supplied by reference TRBV2 and TRBJ2-5, is EPEVTQTPSHQVTQMGQEVILRCVPISNHLYFYWYRQILGQKVEFLVSFYNNEISEKSEIFDDQFSVERPDGSNFTLKIRSTKLEDSAMYFCASSGVQVGETQYFGPGTRLLVL.